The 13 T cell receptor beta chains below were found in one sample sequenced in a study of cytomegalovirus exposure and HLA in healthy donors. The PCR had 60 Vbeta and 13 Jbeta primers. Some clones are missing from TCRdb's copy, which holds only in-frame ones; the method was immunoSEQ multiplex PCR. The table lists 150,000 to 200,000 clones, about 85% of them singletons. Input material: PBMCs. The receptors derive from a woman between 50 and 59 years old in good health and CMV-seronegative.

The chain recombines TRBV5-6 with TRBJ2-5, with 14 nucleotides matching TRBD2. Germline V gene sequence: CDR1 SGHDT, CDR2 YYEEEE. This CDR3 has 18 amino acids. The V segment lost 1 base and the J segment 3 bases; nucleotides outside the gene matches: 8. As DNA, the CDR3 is TGTGCCAGCAGCTTGTTGGGGACTAGCGGGAGAGTGAAAGAGACCCAGTACTTC. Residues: CASSLLGTSGRVKETQYF.

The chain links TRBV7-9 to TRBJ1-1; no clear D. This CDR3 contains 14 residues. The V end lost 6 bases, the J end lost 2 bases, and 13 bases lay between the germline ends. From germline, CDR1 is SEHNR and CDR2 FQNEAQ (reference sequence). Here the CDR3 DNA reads TGTGCCAGCAGTTCCAATCAGTATAACACTGAAGCTTTCTTT. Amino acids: CASSSNQYNTEAFF.

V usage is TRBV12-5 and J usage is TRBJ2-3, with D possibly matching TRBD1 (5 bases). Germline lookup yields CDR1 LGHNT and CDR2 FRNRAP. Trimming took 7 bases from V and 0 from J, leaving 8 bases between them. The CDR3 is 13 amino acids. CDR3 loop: CASEGASTDTQYF. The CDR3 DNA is TGTGCTAGTGAAGGGGCTAGCACAGATACGCAGTATTTT. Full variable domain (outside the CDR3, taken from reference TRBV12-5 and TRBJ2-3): DARVTQTPRHKVTEMGQEVTMRCQPILGHNTVFWYRQTMMQGLELLAYFRNRAPLDDSGMPKDRFSAEMPDATLATLKIQPSEPRDSAVYFCASEGASTDTQYFGPGTRLTVL.

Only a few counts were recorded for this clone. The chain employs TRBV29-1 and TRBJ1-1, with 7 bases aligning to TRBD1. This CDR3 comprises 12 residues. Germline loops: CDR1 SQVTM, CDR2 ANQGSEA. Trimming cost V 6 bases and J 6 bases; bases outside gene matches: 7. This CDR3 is CSVRGGMAEAFF. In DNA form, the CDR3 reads TGCAGCGTGAGAGGGGGCATGGCTGAAGCTTTCTTT.

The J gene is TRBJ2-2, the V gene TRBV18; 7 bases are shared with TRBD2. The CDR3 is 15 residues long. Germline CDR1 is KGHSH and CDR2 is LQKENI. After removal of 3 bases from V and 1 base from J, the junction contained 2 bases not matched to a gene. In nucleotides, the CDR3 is TGTGCCAGCTCACCCTCTAGCGGGAACACCGGGGAGCTGTTTTTT. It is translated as CASSPSSGNTGELFF.

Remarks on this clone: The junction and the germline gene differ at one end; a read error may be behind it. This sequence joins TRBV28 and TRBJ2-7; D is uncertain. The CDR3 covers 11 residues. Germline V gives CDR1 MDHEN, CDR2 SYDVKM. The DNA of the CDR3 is TGTGCCAGCAGCCCCTCCCACGAGCAGTACTTC. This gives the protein CASSPSHEQYF.

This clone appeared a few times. The CDR3 spells CASRVGVSSEKLFF. The CDR3 bases are TGTGCCAGCAGGGTGGGAGTAAGTTCGGAAAAACTGTTTTTT. This sequence joins TRBV28 and TRBJ1-4; D is uncertain. This CDR3 comprises 14 residues. V lost 6 bases, J lost 8 bases, and 16 bases lay in between. Germline V lookup: CDR1 MDHEN, CDR2 SYDVKM.

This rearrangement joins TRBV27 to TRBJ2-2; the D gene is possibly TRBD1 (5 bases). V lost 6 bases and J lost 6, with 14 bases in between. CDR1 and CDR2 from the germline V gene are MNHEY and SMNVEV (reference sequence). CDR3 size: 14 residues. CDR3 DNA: TGTGCCAGCAGAATAGGGGCGCGTCCCGGGGAGCTGTTTTTT. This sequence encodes CASRIGARPGELFF.

The CDR3 protein is CASSYAASYEQYF. CDR3 sequence (DNA): TGTGCCAGCAGTTACGCGGCTTCCTACGAGCAGTACTTC. The V and J genes are TRBV6-5 and TRBJ2-7; D is undetermined. The germline V gene encodes CDR1 MNHEY and CDR2 SVGAGI. Trimming stripped 2 bases from V and 1 base from J, with 6 bases between. The CDR3 runs to 13 residues.

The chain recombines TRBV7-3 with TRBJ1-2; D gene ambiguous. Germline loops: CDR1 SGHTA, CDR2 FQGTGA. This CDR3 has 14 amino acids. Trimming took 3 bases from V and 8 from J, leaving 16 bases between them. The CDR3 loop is CASSFPPLREGYTF. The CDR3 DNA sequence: TGTGCCAGCAGCTTCCCCCCGCTTAGAGAGGGCTACACCTTC.

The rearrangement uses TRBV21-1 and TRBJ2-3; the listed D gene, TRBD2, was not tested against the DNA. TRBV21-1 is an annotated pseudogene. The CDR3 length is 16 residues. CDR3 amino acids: CASSKVLAGVPDTQYF. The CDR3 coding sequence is TGTGCCAGCAGCAAAGTCCTAGCGGGAGTCCCCGATACGCAGTATTTT.

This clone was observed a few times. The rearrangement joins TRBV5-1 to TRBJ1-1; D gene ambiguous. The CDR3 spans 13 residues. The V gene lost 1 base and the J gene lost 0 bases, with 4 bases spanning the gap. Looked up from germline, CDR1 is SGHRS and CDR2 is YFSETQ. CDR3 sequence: CASSLSMNTEAFF. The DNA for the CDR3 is TGCGCCAGCAGCTTGAGCATGAACACTGAAGCTTTCTTT.

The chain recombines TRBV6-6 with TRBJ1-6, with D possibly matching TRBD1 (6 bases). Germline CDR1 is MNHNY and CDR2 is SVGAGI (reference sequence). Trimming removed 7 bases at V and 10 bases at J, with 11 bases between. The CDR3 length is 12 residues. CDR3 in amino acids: CASMGAGSPLHF. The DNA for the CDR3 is TGTGCCAGCATGGGGGCAGGGTCACCCCTCCACTTT.